Presented here are 9 T cell receptor beta chains from one specimen sequenced in a study of T cells in Graves' hyperthyroidism and ophthalmopathy. Authors of the study amplified TCR beta CDR3 regions from RNA transcripts. First-round RT-PCR targeting the TCR CDR3 was performed with the HTBI primer set. MiXCR, applied by TCRdb to the multiplex PCR reads, yields one record per CDR3 protein. The sample includes 490,000 or so distinct CDR3 sequences, around a fifth of them seen just once. The sequenced material came from blood. These TCRs come from a woman in her seventies with Graves' ophthalmopathy.

This clonotype occurred a few times. The genes are TRBV7-2 and TRBJ2-4; D is possibly TRBD1 (6 bases). V lost 1 base and J lost 10, with 23 bases in between. The CDR3 totals 17 residues. Germline V gene sequence: CDR1 SGHTA, CDR2 FQGNSA. The CDR3 sequence is CASSLDSGGATRRIQYF. The CDR3, as DNA: TGTGCCAGCAGCTTAGATAGTGGGGGCGCGACCAGAAGGATTCAGTACTTC.

V is TRBV20-1 and J is TRBJ2-7, with 7 bases identical to TRBD1. The CDR3 sequence is 12 residues long. Per the germline V gene, CDR1 is DFQATT and CDR2 is SNEGSKA (reference sequence). Trimming removed 4 bases from V and 8 bases from J; junction bases left unmatched: 8. The CDR3 is CSATPRQGQQYF. In nucleotides, the CDR3 is TGCAGTGCTACCCCTCGACAGGGCCAGCAGTACTTC.

This clonotype was picked up a small number of times. This chain links TRBV5-1 with TRBJ2-3; TRBD2 agrees at 15 bases. Trimming removed 3 bases from V and 9 bases from J; junction bases left unmatched: 5. Germline assignment: CDR1 SGHRS and CDR2 YFSETQ. CDR3 length: 15 amino acids. CDR3 DNA sequence: TGCGCCAGCAGCTCGGGACTAGCGGGAGGAGACACGCAGTATTTT. As protein: CASSSGLAGGDTQYF.

The chain joins TRBV20-1 to TRBJ2-6, with D tentatively TRBD2 (5 bases). The CDR3 has 15 residues. CDR1 and CDR2 from the germline V gene are DFQATT and SNEGSKA (reference sequence). V lost 0 bases to trimming and J lost 4 bases, with 10 bases between them. The CDR3 region is CSARDRRQGANVLTF. CDR3 DNA: TGCAGTGCTAGAGATCGGAGGCAGGGGGCCAACGTCCTGACTTTC.

The gene calls are TRBV5-8 and TRBJ1-1; D might be TRBD1 (5 bases). Looked up from germline, CDR1 is SGHTS and CDR2 is YDEGEE. Trimming stripped 4 bases from V and 4 bases from J, with 14 bases between. The CDR3 length is 14 residues. The CDR3, as DNA: TGTGCCAGCAGCACTGGGGGGTATGGCACTGAAGCTTTCTTT. The encoded protein is CASSTGGYGTEAFF.

This chain links TRBV19 with TRBJ2-1, with D perhaps matching TRBD2 (6 bases). This CDR3 has 17 residues. Trimming pared 3 bases from V and 1 base from J, leaving 16 bases between. The germline V gene encodes CDR1 LNHDA and CDR2 SQIVND (reference sequence). The CDR3 region has the DNA TGTGCCAGTAGTATGGGAGCCGGGAGAGGGTCCTACAATGAGCAGTTCTTC. Translated, it gives CASSMGAGRGSYNEQFF.

This clonotype was recorded at least ten times. The chain carries TRBV29-1 and TRBJ2-3; D uncertain. CDR3 length: 13 amino acids. The germline V gene encodes CDR1 SQVTM and CDR2 ANQGSEA. Trimming shortened V by 3 bases and J by 4 bases, and 11 bases separated the two germline ends. DNA of the CDR3: TGCAGCGTTGAGGTTGGGAATTCAGATACGCAGTATTTT. Translated, it gives CSVEVGNSDTQYF.

The chain combines TRBV20-1 with TRBJ2-3; 9 nucleotides match TRBD2. The CDR3 runs 15 residues. V gave up 3 bases and J gave up 1 base; unmatched junction bases: 5. Germline V CDR1 and CDR2: DFQATT, SNEGSKA (reference sequence). CDR3 sequence reads: CSARGAGGRTDTQYF. CDR3 coding DNA: TGCAGTGCTAGGGGAGCGGGAGGACGCACAGATACGCAGTATTTT.

V is TRBV5-1 and J is TRBJ1-2; 12 bases line up with TRBD1. V lost 4 bases and J lost 3; bases outside the gene matches: 7. In germline, CDR1 is SGHRS, CDR2 YFSETQ. The CDR3 sequence is 16 residues long. The CDR3 DNA reads TGCGCCAGCAGCGACCGGGACAGGGGGCAGGACTATGGCTACACCTTC. Its translation: CASSDRDRGQDYGYTF.